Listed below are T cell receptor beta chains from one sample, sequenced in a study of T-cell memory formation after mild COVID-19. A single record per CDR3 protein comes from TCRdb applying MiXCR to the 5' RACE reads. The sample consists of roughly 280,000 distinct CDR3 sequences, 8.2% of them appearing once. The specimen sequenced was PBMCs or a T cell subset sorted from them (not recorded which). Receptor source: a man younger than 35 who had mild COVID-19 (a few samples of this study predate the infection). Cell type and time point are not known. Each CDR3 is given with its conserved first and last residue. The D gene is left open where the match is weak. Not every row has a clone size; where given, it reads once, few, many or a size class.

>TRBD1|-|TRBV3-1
CASRTGDTEAFF
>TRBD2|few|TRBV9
CASSVGAGGLNTDTQYF
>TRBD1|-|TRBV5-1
CASCHRGLTDTQYF
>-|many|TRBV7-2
CASSSTGGLETQYF
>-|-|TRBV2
CASSEEGGYYGYTF
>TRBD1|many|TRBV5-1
CASSWDSSYEQYF
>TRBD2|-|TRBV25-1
CASSEGGGRNEQFF
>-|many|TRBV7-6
CASSSAGTRETQYF
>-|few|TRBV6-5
CASSYSVRGEQYF
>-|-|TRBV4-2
CASSLLGSGFRTGELFF
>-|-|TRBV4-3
CASSQDLRGPEAFF
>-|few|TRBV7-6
CASSSKGTADYEQYF
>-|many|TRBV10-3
CAIRRSRDEPYEQYF
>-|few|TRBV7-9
CASSPMTDYGYTF
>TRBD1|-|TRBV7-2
CASSYGQVVNNSPLHF
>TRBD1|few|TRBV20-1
CSARTPGGGNQPQHF
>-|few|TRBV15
CATSRDLMDTEAFF
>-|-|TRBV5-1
CASRYSDGGNNQPQHF
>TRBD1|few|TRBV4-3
CASSQQGADNTGELFF
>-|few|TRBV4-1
CASSRISRGLYGYTF
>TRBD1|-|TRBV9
CASSATGQGANEQFF
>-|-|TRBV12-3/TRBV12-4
CASRPGGRGYTF
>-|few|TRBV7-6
CASSLGTRIGNTEAFF
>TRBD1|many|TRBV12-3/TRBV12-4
CASRGTGVSEAFF
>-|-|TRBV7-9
CASSSEAAENTGELFF
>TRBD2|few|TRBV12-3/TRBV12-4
CASSFGQRGTDTQYF
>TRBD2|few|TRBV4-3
CASSQGWGGETQYF
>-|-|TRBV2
CASSRAPGPNQPQHF
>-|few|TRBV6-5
CASSLVPNTGELFF
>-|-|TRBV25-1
CASSDLQGPRTGELFF
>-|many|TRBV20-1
CSARDQLEAFF
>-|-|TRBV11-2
CASSFSRTTYEQYF